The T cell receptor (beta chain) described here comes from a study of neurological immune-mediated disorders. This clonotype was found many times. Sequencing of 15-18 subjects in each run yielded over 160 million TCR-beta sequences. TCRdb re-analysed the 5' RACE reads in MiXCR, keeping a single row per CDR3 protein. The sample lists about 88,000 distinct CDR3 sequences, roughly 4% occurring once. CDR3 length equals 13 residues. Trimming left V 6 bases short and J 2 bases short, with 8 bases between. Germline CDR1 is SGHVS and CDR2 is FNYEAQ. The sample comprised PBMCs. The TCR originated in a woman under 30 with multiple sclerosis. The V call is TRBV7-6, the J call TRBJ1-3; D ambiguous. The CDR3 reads CASSPGPGNTIYF. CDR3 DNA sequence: TGTGCCAGCAGTCCCGGTCCTGGAAACACCATATATTTT.